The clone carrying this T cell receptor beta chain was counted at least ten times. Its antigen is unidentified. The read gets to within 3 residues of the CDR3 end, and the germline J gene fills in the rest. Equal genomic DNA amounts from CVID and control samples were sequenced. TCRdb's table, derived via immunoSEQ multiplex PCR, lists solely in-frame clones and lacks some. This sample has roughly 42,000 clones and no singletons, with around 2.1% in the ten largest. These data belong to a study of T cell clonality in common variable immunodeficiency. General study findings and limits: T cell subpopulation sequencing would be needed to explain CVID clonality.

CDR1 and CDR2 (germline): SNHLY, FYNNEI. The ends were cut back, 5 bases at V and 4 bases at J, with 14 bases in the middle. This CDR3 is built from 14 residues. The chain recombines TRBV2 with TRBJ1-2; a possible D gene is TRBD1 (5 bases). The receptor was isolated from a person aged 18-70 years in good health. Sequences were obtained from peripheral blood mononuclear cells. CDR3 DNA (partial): TGTGCCAGCAGTTCGGGGGGTCCCGGCTATGGC. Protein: CASSSGGPGYG. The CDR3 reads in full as CASSSGGPGYGYTF.